Listed below are T cell receptor beta chains from one sample, sequenced in a study of blood T cell repertoires in COVID-19. Profiled with immunoSEQ multiplex PCR; TCRdb holds only in-frame clones, not every one. The data hold under 300,000 clones, with approximately 90% observed a single time. The source material was peripheral blood. Receptor source: a woman aged 40 to 50 who had recovered from COVID-19. The CDR3 runs from the conserved cysteine through the conserved F or W. Fields, in order: J gene, V gene, CDR3 protein.

TRBJ2-2 TRBV5-1 CASSPLVASQNTGELFF
TRBJ2-2 TRBV5-1 CASSRTGGGFF
TRBJ2-7 TRBV5-1 CASSLVSGREINEQYF
TRBJ2-1 TRBV6-5 CASMSGDNEQFF
TRBJ1-2 TRBV28 CASSLMRTGGGYTF
TRBJ2-2 TRBV2 CASSKLAAFIGELFF
TRBJ1-1 TRBV6-5 CASSSYDRGPTEAFF
TRBJ1-2 TRBV30 CVERGVGYGYTF
TRBJ2-4 TRBV30 CAFNIGQGKNIQYF
TRBJ2-4 TRBV19 CASSIDRRGQSYF
TRBJ2-1 TRBV27 CASSLSEEIGTFINPNYNEQFF
TRBJ2-3 TRBV12-5 CASGPTTSTDTQYF
TRBJ2-5 TRBV9 CASSVEGGLAPGETQYF
TRBJ2-5 TRBV7-3 CASSFSGRAGETQYF